This T cell receptor (beta chain) was obtained from a study of blood T cells in healthy people across ages. Per the germline V gene, CDR1 is KGHSH and CDR2 is LQKENI. The CDR3 sequence is 13 residues long. V lost 5 bases to trimming and J lost 8 bases, with 13 bases between them. Then a second PCR, running roughly 7 to 11 cycles, was carried out with a sample-barcoded 5' primer and a J-beta primer mix. Via MiXCR, TCRdb re-called the 5' RACE reads, giving one row per CDR3 protein. The profile shows around 790,000 distinct CDR3 sequences, roughly 44% of them singletons. Sample: blood. This chain connects TRBV18 to TRBJ2-1; D not certain. This TCR came from a man in his 60s in good health. The CDR3 region is CASSIPPAHEQFF. The DNA for the CDR3 is TGTGCCAGCTCAATTCCTCCAGCTCATGAGCAGTTCTTC.